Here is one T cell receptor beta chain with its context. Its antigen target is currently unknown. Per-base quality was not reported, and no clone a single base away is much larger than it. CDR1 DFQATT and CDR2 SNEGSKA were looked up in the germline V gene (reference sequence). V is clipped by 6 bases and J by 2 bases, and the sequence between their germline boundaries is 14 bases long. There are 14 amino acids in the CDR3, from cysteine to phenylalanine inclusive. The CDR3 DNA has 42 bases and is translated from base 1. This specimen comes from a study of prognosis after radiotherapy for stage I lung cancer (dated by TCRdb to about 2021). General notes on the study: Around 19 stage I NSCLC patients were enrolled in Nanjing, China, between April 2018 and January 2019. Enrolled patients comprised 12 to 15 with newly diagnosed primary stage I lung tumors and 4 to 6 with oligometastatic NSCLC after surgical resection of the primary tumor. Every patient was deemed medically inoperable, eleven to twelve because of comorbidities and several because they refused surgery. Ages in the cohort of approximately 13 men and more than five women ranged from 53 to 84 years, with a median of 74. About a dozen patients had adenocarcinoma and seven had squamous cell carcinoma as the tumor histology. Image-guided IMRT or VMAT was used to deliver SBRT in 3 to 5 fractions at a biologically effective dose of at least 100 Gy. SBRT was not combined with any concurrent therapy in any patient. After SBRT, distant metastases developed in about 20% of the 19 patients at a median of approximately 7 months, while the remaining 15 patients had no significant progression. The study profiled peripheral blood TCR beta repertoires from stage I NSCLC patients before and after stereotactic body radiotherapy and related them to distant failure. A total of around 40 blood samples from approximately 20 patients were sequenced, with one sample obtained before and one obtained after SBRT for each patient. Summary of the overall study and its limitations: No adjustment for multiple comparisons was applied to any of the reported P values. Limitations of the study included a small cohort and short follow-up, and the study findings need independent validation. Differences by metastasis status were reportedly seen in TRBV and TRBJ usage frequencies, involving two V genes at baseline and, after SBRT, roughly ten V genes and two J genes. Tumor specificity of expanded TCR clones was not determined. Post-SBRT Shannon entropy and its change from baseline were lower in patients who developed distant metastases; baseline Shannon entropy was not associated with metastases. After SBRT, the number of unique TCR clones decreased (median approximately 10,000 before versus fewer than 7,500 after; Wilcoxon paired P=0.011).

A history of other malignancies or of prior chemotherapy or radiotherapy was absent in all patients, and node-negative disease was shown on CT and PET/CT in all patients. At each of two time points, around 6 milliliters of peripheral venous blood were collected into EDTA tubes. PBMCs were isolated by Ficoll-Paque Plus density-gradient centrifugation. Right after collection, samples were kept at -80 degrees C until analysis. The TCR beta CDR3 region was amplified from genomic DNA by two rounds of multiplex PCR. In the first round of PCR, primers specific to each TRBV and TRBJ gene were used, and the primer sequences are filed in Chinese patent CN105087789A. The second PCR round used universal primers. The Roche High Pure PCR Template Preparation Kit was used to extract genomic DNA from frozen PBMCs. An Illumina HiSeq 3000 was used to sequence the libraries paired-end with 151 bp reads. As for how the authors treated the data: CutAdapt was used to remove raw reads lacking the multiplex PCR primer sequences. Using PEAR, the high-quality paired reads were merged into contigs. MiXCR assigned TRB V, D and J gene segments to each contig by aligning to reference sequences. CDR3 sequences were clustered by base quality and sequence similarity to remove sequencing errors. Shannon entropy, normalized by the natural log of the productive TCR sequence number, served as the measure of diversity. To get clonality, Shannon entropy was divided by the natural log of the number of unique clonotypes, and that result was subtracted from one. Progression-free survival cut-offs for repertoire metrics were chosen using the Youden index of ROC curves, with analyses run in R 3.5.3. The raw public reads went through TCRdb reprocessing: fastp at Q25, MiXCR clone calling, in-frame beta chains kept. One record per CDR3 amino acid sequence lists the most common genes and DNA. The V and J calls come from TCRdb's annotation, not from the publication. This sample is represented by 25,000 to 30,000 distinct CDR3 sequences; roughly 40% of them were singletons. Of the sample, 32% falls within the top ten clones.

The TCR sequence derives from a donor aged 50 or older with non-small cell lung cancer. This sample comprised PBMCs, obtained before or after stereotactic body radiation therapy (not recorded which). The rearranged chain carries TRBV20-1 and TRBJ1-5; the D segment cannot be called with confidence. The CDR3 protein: CSAAGLAGNQPQHF. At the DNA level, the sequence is TGCAGTGCGGCAGGCTTGGCGGGCAATCAGCCCCAGCATTTT.